Shown below are 32 T cell receptor beta chains from a single sample sequenced in a study of OX40 agonist ivuxolimab in advanced cancers. The repertoire was sequenced with immunoSEQ multiplex PCR; TCRdb's copy has only in-frame clones and lacks some. The sample yields tens of thousands of clones, approximately 90% seen once. Sequenced here: CD4+ or CD8+ T cells sorted from blood, sampled in a trial of the OX40 agonist ivuxolimab. All receptors derive from an adult with an advanced solid tumor such as melanoma, head and neck, liver or kidney cancer.

The chain employs TRBV10-3 and TRBJ2-3; TRBD1 aligns across 8 bases. The germline V gene has CDR1 ENHRY and CDR2 SYGVKD. The CDR3 is made up of 14 amino acids. Trimming at V came to 11 bases and at J to 6 bases, leaving 13 bases not matched to a gene. The CDR3 DNA reads as TGTGCCTCGAGACGACAGGGGCAAGACGATACGCAGTATTTT. Protein sequence: CASRRQGQDDTQYF.

By its share, this clone is large (0.1 to 1%). This sequence joins TRBV7-9 and TRBJ2-2; D gene uncertain. Trimming took 5 bases from V and 2 from J, leaving 12 bases between them. This CDR3 is 15 amino acids long. Germline assignment: CDR1 SEHNR and CDR2 FQNEAQ (reference sequence). The CDR3 spells CASSPTRVNTGELFF. The CDR3 DNA follows: TGTGCCAGCAGCCCAACACGGGTTAACACCGGGGAGCTGTTTTTT.

This sequence joins TRBV5-1 and TRBJ2-7, with unresolved D. V lost 0 bases and J 3 bases, leaving 10 bases between the germline ends. The CDR3 is 14 amino acids. The V gene's germline CDR1 is SGHRS and CDR2 YFSETQ. This chain's CDR3 is CASSLAGPSYEQYF. DNA of the CDR3: TGCGCCAGCAGCTTGGCCGGACCGAGCTACGAGCAGTACTTC. Based on the CDR3 plus reference TRBV5-1 and TRBJ2-7, the full variable domain is KAGVTQTPRYLIKTRGQQVTLSCSPISGHRSVSWYQQTPGQGLQFLFEYFSETQRNKGNFPGRFSGRQFSNSRSEMNVSTLELGDSALYLCASSLAGPSYEQYFGPGTRLTVT.

This chain uses TRBV27 with TRBJ1-2; 9 nucleotides agree with TRBD1. The CDR3 spans 15 residues. V dropped 6 bases and J dropped 2; count of bases not matched to a gene: 7. Germline V gene data show CDR1 as MNHEY and CDR2 as SMNVEV (reference sequence). The chain's CDR3 is CASSLTGGPNYGYTF. The DNA of the CDR3 is TGTGCCAGCAGCCTTACAGGGGGCCCCAACTATGGCTACACCTTC.

This sequence joins TRBV11-2 and TRBJ2-7; unclear D gene. V was pared by 3 bases and J by 5 bases, with 11 bases between. The germline V gene encodes CDR1 SGHAT and CDR2 FQNNGV. The CDR3 runs to 13 residues. The CDR3 DNA reads as TGTGCCAGCAGCTTTTTAGGCGGCAACGAGCAGTACTTC. Protein sequence: CASSFLGGNEQYF.

CDR3 region: CASTTGGIGETQYF. The CDR3 DNA reads as TGTGCCAGCACTACCGGGGGTATTGGGGAGACCCAGTACTTC. J is TRBJ2-5 and V is TRBV11-2; a possible D gene is TRBD2 (6 bases). This CDR3 is 14 amino acids long. V lost 7 bases and J lost 5, with 17 bases in between. The germline gives CDR1 SGHAT, CDR2 FQNNGV.

This sequence joins TRBV7-9 and TRBJ2-5; 7 bases line up with TRBD2. Germline V CDR1 and CDR2: SEHNR, FQNEAQ (reference sequence). The CDR3 runs 13 residues. V shed 5 bases and J 5 bases; nucleotides not matched to a gene: 5. The CDR3 spells CASSQGGGETQYF. Here the CDR3 DNA reads TGTGCCAGCAGCCAGGGCGGGGGTGAGACCCAGTACTTC.

The rearrangement links TRBV2 to TRBJ1-2; TRBD1 agrees at 10 bases. Germline V gives CDR1 SNHLY, CDR2 FYNNEI. The CDR3 is 12 residues long. V lost 10 bases and J lost 7; bases outside the gene matches: 6. The CDR3 nucleotides are TGTGCCACCCAAGACAGGGGGCTTGGCTACACCTTC. Encoded protein: CATQDRGLGYTF.

The chain carries TRBV21-1 and TRBJ2-2. TRBV21-1 is tagged as a pseudogene. This CDR3 contains 17 residues. CDR3 nucleotides: TGTGCCAGCAGCCCCAAGAGTGTCAGGAGGAACACCGGGGAGCTGTTTTTT. This sequence encodes CASSPKSVRRNTGELFF.

The chain combines TRBV29-1 with TRBJ2-1; D perhaps matches TRBD1 (6 bases). CDR3 length equals 12 residues. CDR1 and CDR2 (germline): SQVTM, ANQGSEA. Trimming pared 3 bases from V and 7 bases from J, leaving 10 bases between. CDR3 loop: CSVEVQGNEQFF. CDR3 DNA sequence: TGCAGCGTTGAGGTACAGGGAAATGAGCAGTTCTTC.

The chain uses TRBV19 and TRBJ2-1, with TRBD2 identical over 10 bases. Trimming took 7 bases from V and 2 from J; bases not matched to a gene: 5. The CDR3 sequence is 15 residues long. Per germline, CDR1 LNHDA and CDR2 SQIVND (reference sequence). The CDR3 DNA reads as TGTGCCAGTACCATAGCGGGAGGTGCCTACAATGAGCAGTTCTTC. Translating it yields CASTIAGGAYNEQFF.

The J gene is TRBJ2-1, the V gene TRBV5-4; TRBD1 aligns across 9 bases. This CDR3 is built from 16 residues. The V segment lost 8 bases and the J segment 3 bases; nucleotides outside the gene matches: 12. From germline, CDR1 is SGHNT and CDR2 YYREEE (reference sequence). The DNA of the CDR3 is TGTGCCAGTTTATCCCCCGGGACAGGGCGCTACAATGAGCAGTTCTTC. Its protein is CASLSPGTGRYNEQFF.

V and J are TRBV20-1 and TRBJ2-1; D uncertain. V was cut by 6 bases and J by 8 bases, with 11 bases left in between. CDR1 is DFQATT, CDR2 SNEGSKA, per germline (reference sequence). The CDR3 length is 11 residues. The CDR3 spells CSAAPGDEQFF. In DNA, the CDR3 is TGCAGTGCGGCGCCCGGAGATGAGCAGTTCTTC.

The genes are TRBV10-3 and TRBJ2-2; TRBD1 might be the D (7 bases). The CDR3 runs to 15 residues. Trimming stripped 4 bases from V and 5 bases from J, with 14 bases between. CDR1 is ENHRY, CDR2 SYGVKD, per germline. This CDR3 reads CAISVQGGTTGELFF. CDR3 DNA sequence: TGTGCCATCAGTGTTCAGGGGGGTACGACCGGGGAGCTGTTTTTT.

As for this clone: The sample has other DNA sequences that encode this CDR3 too. This chain links TRBV19 with TRBJ1-1; 9 bases line up with TRBD1. V lost 4 bases, J lost 14 bases, and 14 bases stayed unmatched. Germline values: CDR1 LNHDA, CDR2 SQIVND (reference sequence). The length of the CDR3 is 14 residues. The chain's CDR3 is CASSTSPGTGTAFF. The CDR3 DNA reads TGTGCCAGTAGTACAAGCCCCGGGACAGGGACAGCCTTCTTT.

The chain carries TRBV4-3 and TRBJ2-1; D remains unclear. Germline V CDR1 and CDR2: LGHNA, YSLEER. This CDR3 region has 16 residues. The V and J ends lost 0 bases and 3 bases respectively, with 12 bases between them. DNA of the CDR3: TGCGCCAGCAGCCAAGATTGGGTGTTCAACTACAATGAGCAGTTCTTC. This codes for CASSQDWVFNYNEQFF.

The V gene is TRBV5-5, the J gene TRBJ1-1, with 7 bases identical to TRBD1. The CDR3 runs 17 residues. The germline CDR1 and CDR2 sequences are SGHKS and YYEKEE (reference sequence). Trimming cost V 4 bases and J 1 base; bases outside gene matches: 13. The DNA of the CDR3 is TGTGCCAGCAGCCCCCGACGGGCAGGGGGAGGGAACACTGAAGCTTTCTTT. Translating gives CASSPRRAGGGNTEAFF.

The chain links TRBV19 to TRBJ1-5; 9 nucleotides align to TRBD1. The J segment lost 3 bases and the V segment lost 6 bases, leaving 12 bases of the junction unmatched. The CDR3 is made up of 17 amino acids. Germline V gene lookup returns CDR1 LNHDA and CDR2 SQIVND (reference sequence). CDR3 DNA: TGTGCCAGTAGCCCGGGACAGGGAAACATAAACAATCAGCCCCAGCATTTT. The encoded protein is CASSPGQGNINNQPQHF.

This clone was found once. The gene calls are TRBV6-4 and TRBJ2-1; 7 bases line up with TRBD1. V gave up 4 bases and J gave up 6 bases; unmatched junction bases: 9. Germline V lookup: CDR1 MRHNA, CDR2 SNTAGT. The CDR3 runs to 15 residues. Here the CDR3 DNA reads TGTGCCAGCAGTGTCGACAGGGTCAATTTCAATGAGCAGTTCTTC. Translated, it gives CASSVDRVNFNEQFF.

This clone was detected a few times. CDR3 DNA: TGTGCCAGCAGTATTGGGCGGGGGATCGCAGATACGCAGTATTTT. Protein sequence: CASSIGRGIADTQYF. The chain carries TRBV27 and TRBJ2-3, with 7 bases lining up with TRBD2. Germline V gene data show CDR1 as MNHEY and CDR2 as SMNVEV (reference sequence). The CDR3 is made up of 15 amino acids. With V trimmed by 5 bases and J by 4 bases, 9 bases remained unmatched.

As regards this clone: A junction end diverges from the germline sequence, so it may reflect a read error. CDR3 DNA: TGTGCCAGCAGTATCACGGGAGGGCCCTACAATGAGCAGTTCTTC. This encodes CASSITGGPYNEQFF. The chain employs TRBV19 and TRBJ2-1; 8 bases line up with TRBD2. Germline V gene sequence: CDR1 LNHDA, CDR2 SQIVND (reference sequence). The CDR3 consists of 15 residues.

This clone was counted a single time. This rearrangement joins TRBV19 to TRBJ1-2; D gene unclear. The CDR3 is 13 amino acids. The germline V gene encodes CDR1 LNHDA and CDR2 SQIVND (reference sequence). V dropped 3 bases and J dropped 7 bases, with 12 bases sitting between them. CDR3 DNA sequence: TGTGCCAGTAGTATGGGCAACTCGGGTGGCTACACCTTC. It codes for CASSMGNSGGYTF.

This chain joins TRBV5-6 and TRBJ2-3; 10 nucleotides match TRBD2. Germline CDR1 reads SGHDT; CDR2 reads YYEEEE. This CDR3 has 17 residues. V was pared by 0 bases and J by 4 bases, with 8 bases of the junction left unmatched. The CDR3 is CASSLALAGDPADTQYF. The CDR3 nucleotides read TGTGCCAGCAGCTTGGCCCTAGCGGGAGACCCTGCAGATACGCAGTATTTT.

This chain uses TRBV30 with TRBJ1-5; D gene uncertain. CDR1 and CDR2 (germline): GTSNPN, SVGIG (reference sequence). This CDR3 contains 13 residues. The V gene lost 0 bases and the J gene lost 4 bases, with 7 bases spanning the gap. CDR3 sequence reads: CAWSVQLNQPQHF. The CDR3 DNA sequence: TGTGCCTGGAGTGTACAACTTAATCAGCCCCAGCATTTT.

V usage is TRBV2 and J usage is TRBJ2-7; D may be TRBD2 (6 bases). The ends were cut back, 6 bases at V and 3 bases at J, with 18 bases in the middle. This CDR3 is built from 15 residues. Germline values: CDR1 SNHLY, CDR2 FYNNEI. CDR3 coding DNA: TGTGCCAGCAGATATAGACTAGGAGGAGGCTACGAGCAGTACTTC. Translating it yields CASRYRLGGGYEQYF. Full variable domain (rest looked up from reference TRBV2 and TRBJ2-7): EPEVTQTPSHQVTQMGQEVILRCVPISNHLYFYWYRQILGQKVEFLVSFYNNEISEKSEIFDDQFSVERPDGSNFTLKIRSTKLEDSAMYFCASRYRLGGGYEQYFGPGTRLTVT.

V gene TRBV7-2 combines with J gene TRBJ1-1; possibly TRBD1 for D (5 bases). Trimming took 5 bases from V and 6 from J, leaving 13 bases between them. The CDR3 contains 13 residues. Germline CDR1 reads SGHTA; CDR2 reads FQGNSA. The CDR3 DNA sequence: TGTGCCAGCAGCCGAACACAGGTACCTGAAGCTTTCTTT. The encoded protein is CASSRTQVPEAFF.

The chain combines TRBV19 with TRBJ1-3; tentative D call: TRBD1 (6 bases). With 7 bases removed from V and 4 bases from J, the gap between germline ends came to 32 bases. Germline CDR1 is LNHDA and CDR2 is SQIVND (reference sequence). The CDR3 is 20 residues long. CDR3 in amino acids: CASTTKGGLFSSGSGNTIYF. The CDR3 DNA is TGTGCCAGTACGACGAAAGGGGGACTCTTTAGCTCGGGGAGCGGAAACACCATATATTTT.

The rearrangement links TRBV6-5 to TRBJ1-1; maybe TRBD1 (6 bases). The length of the CDR3 is 14 residues. V was trimmed by 9 bases and J by 0 bases, leaving 14 bases between them. Germline V lookup: CDR1 MNHEY, CDR2 SVGAGI. DNA for the CDR3: TGTGCCAGTGGTGCAGGGGCCATGAACACTGAAGCTTTCTTT. It is translated as CASGAGAMNTEAFF.

This clone was seen only once. The genes are TRBV7-6 and TRBJ2-6; 8 bases are shared with TRBD1. The CDR3 extends over 16 amino acids. CDR1 is SGHVS and CDR2 is FNYEAQ in the germline V gene. Losses at the gene ends were 5 bases for V and 4 bases for J; bases not matched to a gene: 7. This CDR3 is CASSPTGEYGANVLTF. CDR3 bases: TGTGCCAGCAGCCCGACAGGGGAGTACGGGGCCAACGTCCTGACTTTC.

The DNA for the CDR3 is TGTGCCAGCAGCTCACGACAGGGAGACTCCTACGAGCAGTACTTC. Its protein is CASSSRQGDSYEQYF. The chain recombines TRBV7-2 with TRBJ2-7; 7 bases map to TRBD1. CDR1 and CDR2 (germline): SGHTA, FQGNSA. V was clipped by 4 bases and J by 0 bases; unmatched bases: 6. The CDR3 has 15 amino acids.

V is TRBV5-8 and J is TRBJ1-3; a weak D match, TRBD1 (6 bases). The CDR3 contains 13 residues. V was clipped by 3 bases and J by 8 bases, with 12 bases between them. Germline V gene data show CDR1 as SGHTS and CDR2 as YDEGEE. In nucleotides, the CDR3 is TGTGCCAGCAGCTACAGGGATAGCGACACCATATATTTT. Translated: CASSYRDSDTIYF.

The rearrangement links TRBV7-3 to TRBJ1-1; 8 nucleotides match TRBD1. V lost 5 bases to trimming and J lost 4 bases; unmatched junction nucleotides: 6. The CDR3 covers 14 residues. In germline, CDR1 is SGHTA, CDR2 FQGTGA. CDR3 amino acids: CASSDRGLGTEAFF. The CDR3 DNA sequence: TGTGCCAGCAGCGACAGGGGTTTAGGCACTGAAGCTTTCTTT.